The clone carrying this TCR beta chain has a handful of counts. What it recognizes is unknown. The CDR3 spans 16 residues. V lost 5 bases to trimming and J lost 2 bases; unmatched junction nucleotides: 12. Germline assignment: CDR1 SGHVS and CDR2 FQNEAQ. Sorting was used to obtain naive CD8 T cells (CD8+CD4-CCR7+CD45RA+). The data stem from a study of molecular identifiers for immune sequencing clone quantification. Looking at the study overall: Replicate experiments divided RNA from roughly 21,000 or 96,000 naive CD8 cells into five parts and sequenced four. General observations from the study: Clones with over 20 RNA copies captured over 99% of effector molecules but under 1% of naive ones.

Previously described methods with listed TCR primers produced the bulk TCR libraries. One entry per CDR3 protein, called by TCRdb with MiXCR from the PCR reads. The sample yields over 300,000 distinct CDR3 sequences, over 20% seen once. Sequencing used naive CD8+ T cells from blood, with Jurkat cell RNA spiked in. Subset noted: FACS-sorted CD8+CD4-CCR7+CD45RA+ naive T cells. The sequence was collected from a human donor in good health. Some libraries in this study had Jurkat cell RNA spiked in. The chain couples TRBV7-8 to TRBJ2-7, with 7 nucleotides matching TRBD1. The DNA for the CDR3 is TGTGCCAGCAGCCCACCCTGGGTGGGACAGCCCTACGAGCAGTACTTC. Residues: CASSPPWVGQPYEQYF.